Listed below are T cell receptor beta chains from one sample, sequenced in a study of blood T cell repertoires in COVID-19. Only in-frame clones appear in the TCRdb table, and some are missing; sequencing was by immunoSEQ multiplex PCR. The table lists roughly 110,000 clones, approximately 78% of them singletons. The sequencing input was peripheral blood. These receptor sequences come from a man aged 65 to 79 with acute or convalescent COVID-19. Both conserved end residues are part of each CDR3. Each record gives: clone size, D gene, V gene, J gene, CDR3 DNA, CDR3 protein. A D gene is named only where the DNA matches it firmly. Clone size appears in some rows only: once, few, many, or a class for an expanded clone.

abundance: .
d_gene: TRBD1
v_gene: TRBV28
j_gene: TRBJ1-2
CDR3nt: TGTGCCAGCAGTCTGACAGGGGGCATCTATGGCTACACCTTC
CDR3aa: CASSLTGGIYGYTF

abundance: .
d_gene: TRBD2
v_gene: TRBV18
j_gene: TRBJ2-2
CDR3nt: TGTGCCAGCTCACCGCCTAGCGGGGGGGCGAACACCGGGGAGCTGTTTTTT
CDR3aa: CASSPPSGGANTGELFF

abundance: .
d_gene: TRBD2
v_gene: TRBV9
j_gene: TRBJ2-5
CDR3nt: TGTGCCAGCAGCGTAGGAGCGGGGGAAGAGACCCAGTACTTC
CDR3aa: CASSVGAGEETQYF

abundance: .
d_gene: TRBD2
v_gene: TRBV6-1
j_gene: TRBJ2-1
CDR3nt: TGTGCCAGCAGTGAAGCGCTGTCGGGGGGCTCCTACAATGAGCAGTTCTTC
CDR3aa: CASSEALSGGSYNEQFF

abundance: .
d_gene: TRBD2
v_gene: TRBV4-1
j_gene: TRBJ2-3
CDR3nt: TGCGCCAGCAGCCTAGGACTAGCGGGGGGCACAGATACGCAGTATTTT
CDR3aa: CASSLGLAGGTDTQYF

abundance: .
d_gene: .
v_gene: TRBV29-1
j_gene: TRBJ2-3
CDR3nt: TGCAGCGTTGGTCCCCAGGGTACGCAGTATTTT
CDR3aa: CSVGPQGTQYF

abundance: .
d_gene: .
v_gene: TRBV13
j_gene: TRBJ1-3
CDR3nt: TGTGCCAGCAGCTTAGGGGACAGAAACACCATATATTTT
CDR3aa: CASSLGDRNTIYF

abundance: .
d_gene: TRBD1
v_gene: TRBV28
j_gene: TRBJ1-2
CDR3nt: TGTGCCATTTCCGACAGGGTTTATGGCTACACCTTC
CDR3aa: CAISDRVYGYTF

abundance: .
d_gene: .
v_gene: TRBV6-1
j_gene: TRBJ1-6
CDR3nt: TGTGCCAGCAGTGACGAACAGGCTCATAATTCACCCCTCCACTTT
CDR3aa: CASSDEQAHNSPLHF

abundance: .
d_gene: .
v_gene: TRBV6-5
j_gene: TRBJ1-5
CDR3nt: TGTGCCAGTAAGACGGCCCGGTCCGGGACCCAGCATTTT
CDR3aa: CASKTARSGTQHF

abundance: .
d_gene: TRBD2
v_gene: TRBV3-1/TRBV3-2
j_gene: TRBJ2-3
CDR3nt: TGTGCCAGCAGCCAAGAGGGACTAGCGGGCCTTTTT
CDR3aa: CASSQEGLAGLF

abundance: .
d_gene: .
v_gene: TRBV7-8
j_gene: TRBJ2-6
CDR3nt: TGTGCCAGCAGCTTAGCGCTGGGAGCTGGGGCCAACGTCCTGACTTTC
CDR3aa: CASSLALGAGANVLTF

abundance: .
d_gene: TRBD1
v_gene: TRBV20-1
j_gene: TRBJ2-5
CDR3nt: TGCAGTGCTAGTGTACAGGGGGCTGGGACCCAGTACTTC
CDR3aa: CSASVQGAGTQYF

abundance: .
d_gene: .
v_gene: TRBV7-3
j_gene: TRBJ1-1
CDR3nt: TGTGCCAGCAGCCTCCAGGAGAACACTGAAGCTTTCTTT
CDR3aa: CASSLQENTEAFF

abundance: .
d_gene: TRBD1
v_gene: TRBV9
j_gene: TRBJ1-2
CDR3nt: TGTGCCAGCAGCCAACGGGGACAGACGAAAGATGGCTACACCTTC
CDR3aa: CASSQRGQTKDGYTF

abundance: .
d_gene: .
v_gene: TRBV7-3
j_gene: TRBJ2-7
CDR3nt: TGTGCCAGCAGCTTAGGGGCAGGTGGGGACTACGAGCAGTACTTC
CDR3aa: CASSLGAGGDYEQYF

abundance: once
d_gene: TRBD2
v_gene: TRBV14
j_gene: TRBJ2-1
CDR3nt: TGTGCCAGCAGCCAAGGGACTAGCGGTAACAATGAGCAGTTCTTC
CDR3aa: CASSQGTSGNNEQFF

abundance: once
d_gene: TRBD1
v_gene: TRBV9
j_gene: TRBJ2-3
CDR3nt: TGTGCCAGCAGCGTGGGGACAGGGAGCACAGATACGCAGTATTTT
CDR3aa: CASSVGTGSTDTQYF

abundance: .
d_gene: TRBD1
v_gene: TRBV5-1
j_gene: TRBJ1-1
CDR3nt: TGCGCCAGCAGCGGGACAGGGCGTTCGATGAACACTGAAGCTTTCTTT
CDR3aa: CASSGTGRSMNTEAFF

abundance: .
d_gene: TRBD2
v_gene: TRBV20-1
j_gene: TRBJ2-7
CDR3nt: TGCAGTGCGAGGACTAGCCACGAGCAGTACTTC
CDR3aa: CSARTSHEQYF

abundance: few
d_gene: .
v_gene: TRBV9
j_gene: TRBJ2-7
CDR3nt: TGTGCCAGCAGCGTAAGGGCAGGGTGGACCGAGCAGTACTTC
CDR3aa: CASSVRAGWTEQYF

abundance: .
d_gene: .
v_gene: TRBV28
j_gene: TRBJ1-1
CDR3nt: TGTGCCAGCAGTTCACAGTTTCAAGCTTTCTTT
CDR3aa: CASSSQFQAFF